The 14 T cell receptor beta chains in this list originate from one sample, sequenced in a study of vaccination effects on CD4 cells after COVID-19. The assay was immunoSEQ multiplex PCR, and TCRdb's table has in-frame clones only and misses some. Of under 85,000 clones in the sample, around four fifths are singletons; the top ten hold around 1%. Expansion with viral peptide pools was applied to antigen-specific CD4+ T cells by the ViraFEST assay prior to sequencing. Isolation of CD4+ T cells took place after less than 12 days of culture. Either the BNT162b2 or mRNA-1273 vaccine was given to participants in two doses. Antigens for these TCRs are unknown. Here the sequenced sample was CD4+ T cells from PBMCs cultured with HCoV-OC43 spike peptides, taken after COVID-19 vaccination. Regarding subset: HCoV-OC43 spike overlapping peptide pool stimulation. These receptors were collected from a human donor who received a COVID-19 vaccine.

J is TRBJ2-1 and V is TRBV29-1, with D maybe TRBD1 (6 bases). The germline V and J ends were trimmed by 4 bases and 0 bases, with 10 bases remaining between them. Germline V CDR1 and CDR2: SQVTM, ANQGSEA. This CDR3 spans 14 amino acids. CDR3 protein: CSVATGSSYNEQFF. CDR3 nucleotides: TGCAGCGTTGCTACAGGGAGCTCCTACAATGAGCAGTTCTTC.

This clone was recorded a few times. This sequence joins TRBV10-1 and TRBJ2-3; D unresolved. The germline V gene has CDR1 WNHNN and CDR2 SYGVQD (reference sequence). The CDR3 is made up of 18 amino acids. Trimming pared 3 bases from V and 3 bases from J, leaving 22 bases between. The DNA for the CDR3 is TGCGCCAGCAGTGATGGAATCCACACGCCCCGAAAAACAGATACGCAGTATTTT. It yields the protein CASSDGIHTPRKTDTQYF.

The table lists this clone with a few counts. This chain joins TRBV18 and TRBJ1-2, with D perhaps matching TRBD1 (5 bases). The V gene lost 5 bases and the J gene lost 8 bases, with 18 bases spanning the gap. CDR3 size: 14 residues. Germline V lookup: CDR1 KGHSH, CDR2 LQKENI. The CDR3 nucleotides read TGTGCCAGCTCATCGACCGACAGCGCTAGAGGCTACACCTTC. It translates to CASSSTDSARGYTF.

CDR3 amino acids: CASSLQGQENQPQHF. The DNA for the CDR3 is TGTGCCAGCAGCTTACAGGGACAGGAGAATCAGCCCCAGCATTTT. The rearrangement uses TRBV7-2 and TRBJ1-5, with 8 bases that match TRBD1. Germline V gene lookup returns CDR1 SGHTA and CDR2 FQGNSA. The CDR3 extends over 15 amino acids. V gave up 2 bases and J gave up 4 bases; unmatched junction bases: 4.

This clone was seen more than once but under ten times. This chain joins TRBV27 and TRBJ2-3; no reliable D call. The CDR3 spans 13 residues. CDR1 MNHEY and CDR2 SMNVEV come from the germline V gene (reference sequence). V lost 5 bases and J lost 5, with 11 bases in between. CDR3 nucleotide sequence: TGTGCCAGCAGTCCTACCCCTGGAGATACGCAGTATTTT. It yields the protein CASSPTPGDTQYF.

The V and J genes are TRBV3-1 (or the pseudogene TRBV3-2) and TRBJ2-2; no firm D call. The CDR3 spans 16 residues. Per the germline V gene, CDR1 is LGHDT and CDR2 is YNNKEL (reference sequence). Trimming stripped 1 base from V and 8 bases from J, with 17 bases between. CDR3 in amino acids: CASSQGPDILRGELFF. The CDR3 DNA reads as TGTGCCAGCAGCCAAGGGCCCGATATCCTGAGGGGGGAGCTGTTTTTT.

The V gene is TRBV2, the J gene TRBJ1-2, with TRBD1 as a possible D gene (5 bases). In germline, CDR1 is SNHLY, CDR2 FYNNEI. There are 14 residues in the CDR3. V was cut by 5 bases and J by 3 bases, with 13 bases left in between. CDR3: CASSSSGGYYGYTF. The CDR3 coding sequence is TGTGCCAGCAGTAGCTCCGGGGGGTACTATGGCTACACCTTC.

The chain employs TRBV9 and TRBJ2-3; D ambiguous. V lost 0 bases and J 4 bases, leaving 9 bases between the germline ends. Germline CDR1 reads SGDLS; CDR2 reads YYNGEE. The CDR3 is made up of 14 amino acids. Here the CDR3 reads CASSVDSSADTQYF. In DNA form, the CDR3 reads TGTGCCAGCAGCGTAGATAGCAGTGCAGATACGCAGTATTTT.

This chain joins TRBV18 and TRBJ2-3; maybe TRBD1 (5 bases). The CDR3 runs 16 residues. Per germline, CDR1 KGHSH and CDR2 LQKENI. The V end was cut by 4 bases, the J end by 3 bases, with 17 bases between. The CDR3 region is CASSQLQGGATDTQYF. Written as DNA, the CDR3 is TGTGCCAGCTCACAACTTCAGGGTGGCGCAACAGATACGCAGTATTTT.

This clone occurred once. The V and J genes are TRBV6-5 and TRBJ2-2; 10 bases fit TRBD1. With 6 bases clipped from V and 5 bases from J, the junction kept 3 bases outside the gene matches. Germline assignment: CDR1 MNHEY and CDR2 SVGAGI. CDR3 length: 14 residues. The CDR3: CASRRTGGTGELFF. DNA for the CDR3: TGTGCCAGCAGGCGGACAGGGGGAACCGGGGAGCTGTTTTTT.

The sample holds one count of this clone. The rearrangement uses TRBV21-1 and TRBJ1-1; the table calls TRBD1, which could not be checked here. TRBV21-1 has pseudogene status. The CDR3 has 15 residues. Written as DNA, the CDR3 is TGTGCCAGCAGCAAACAGGGGGCTGAGGAGACTGAAGCTTTCTTT. Amino acid sequence: CASSKQGAEETEAFF.

There are a few counts of this clone. The gene calls are TRBV6-1 and TRBJ1-5, with D possibly being TRBD1 (6 bases). CDR3 size: 17 residues. The germline CDR1 and CDR2 sequences are MNHNS and SASEGT. Trimming removed 1 base at V and 3 bases at J, with 16 bases between. The CDR3 nucleotides read TGTGCCAGCAGTGAAGAAAACAGGGCACCTTACAATCAGCCCCAGCATTTT. This encodes CASSEENRAPYNQPQHF.

The chain is built from TRBV11-2 and TRBJ2-3, with 8 bases lining up with TRBD2. Per germline, CDR1 SGHAT and CDR2 FQNNGV. The CDR3 runs to 14 residues. V lost 6 bases and J lost 4; bases outside the gene matches: 6. CDR3 loop: CASSRTSISDTQYF. CDR3 in DNA: TGTGCCAGCAGTCGGACTAGCATCTCAGATACGCAGTATTTT.

The chain recombines TRBV11-3 with TRBJ1-6; D ambiguous. Germline V lookup: CDR1 SGHNT, CDR2 YENEEA. Trimming pared 1 base from V and 13 bases from J, leaving 11 bases between. The CDR3 covers 13 residues. CDR3 DNA sequence: TGTGCCAGCAGCTTAGTTGCGGTTGAGCCCCTCCACTTT. This sequence encodes CASSLVAVEPLHF. The full variable domain, in which reference TRBV11-3 and TRBJ1-6 provide the parts outside the CDR3, is EAGVVQSPRYKIIEKKQPVAFWCNPISGHNTLYWYLQNLGQGPELLIRYENEEAVDDSQLPKDRFSAERLKGVDSTLKIQPAELGDSAVYLCASSLVAVEPLHFGNGTRLTVT.